Listed below are T cell receptor beta chains from one sample, sequenced in a study of blood T cell repertoires in COVID-19. The assay was immunoSEQ multiplex PCR, and TCRdb's table has in-frame clones only and misses some. This table holds 650,000 to 800,000 clones, 70% to 90% found once. The sequencing sample was made of peripheral blood. Receptors originate from a woman under 30 with acute or convalescent COVID-19. The CDR3 runs from the conserved cysteine through the conserved F or W. The order of the fields is D gene, J gene, V gene, CDR3 DNA, CDR3 protein. D genes are given only for firm matches.

D gene: TRBD2
J gene: TRBJ2-3
V gene: TRBV5-4
CDR3 DNA: TGTGCCAGCAGCTGGGCTAGCGGGGGCTCAGATACGCAGTATTTT
CDR3 protein: CASSWASGGSDTQYF

D gene: -
J gene: TRBJ1-1
V gene: TRBV2
CDR3 DNA: TGTGCCAGCTTGGAAGACTCCCGGGCTTTCTTT
CDR3 protein: CASLEDSRAFF

D gene: -
J gene: TRBJ2-7
V gene: TRBV7-9
CDR3 DNA: TGTGCCAGCAGCTTAGGAGCGAACGAGCAGTACTTC
CDR3 protein: CASSLGANEQYF

D gene: TRBD1
J gene: TRBJ1-2
V gene: TRBV18
CDR3 DNA: TGTGCCAGCACCTACGACAGGGACTATGGCTACACCTTC
CDR3 protein: CASTYDRDYGYTF

D gene: -
J gene: TRBJ1-5
V gene: TRBV28
CDR3 DNA: TGTGCCAGCAACTCTCGACAGGTTCTTAATAGCAATCAGCCCCAGCATTTT
CDR3 protein: CASNSRQVLNSNQPQHF

D gene: -
J gene: TRBJ1-1
V gene: TRBV12-3/TRBV12-4
CDR3 DNA: TGTGCCAGCACCTTAGGACAGTCGCGGGAAGCTTTCTTT
CDR3 protein: CASTLGQSREAFF

D gene: -
J gene: TRBJ2-1
V gene: TRBV19
CDR3 DNA: TGTGCCAGTAGATCGCCTAGCGACTTCTACAATGAGCAGTTCTTC
CDR3 protein: CASRSPSDFYNEQFF

D gene: TRBD1
J gene: TRBJ1-1
V gene: TRBV4-1
CDR3 DNA: TGCGCCAGCAGCCGGGACAGGGGGCTCAACCAACGAAACACTGAAGCTTTCTTT
CDR3 protein: CASSRDRGLNQRNTEAFF

D gene: -
J gene: TRBJ2-3
V gene: TRBV11-3
CDR3 DNA: TGTGCCAGCAGCCCCAAGGGGCTGGAAGTCCCAGATACGCAGTATTTT
CDR3 protein: CASSPKGLEVPDTQYF

D gene: -
J gene: TRBJ1-1
V gene: TRBV5-4
CDR3 DNA: TGTGCCAGCAGTACAGGGTTAACTGAAGCTTTCTTT
CDR3 protein: CASSTGLTEAFF

D gene: -
J gene: TRBJ2-3
V gene: TRBV7-9
CDR3 DNA: TGTGCCAGCAGCTTACGACTCACCCCCTCCACAGATACGCAGTATTTT
CDR3 protein: CASSLRLTPSTDTQYF

D gene: TRBD1
J gene: TRBJ2-7
V gene: TRBV6-2/TRBV6-3
CDR3 DNA: TGTGCCAGCAGTTTGGAGGGACAGGGGGGCTACGAGCAGTACTTC
CDR3 protein: CASSLEGQGGYEQYF

D gene: TRBD2
J gene: TRBJ2-7
V gene: TRBV7-8
CDR3 DNA: TGTGCCAGCAGCTATCCAACTAGCGGGACCTCCTACGAGCAGTACTTC
CDR3 protein: CASSYPTSGTSYEQYF

D gene: -
J gene: TRBJ2-7
V gene: TRBV27
CDR3 DNA: TGTGCCAGCAACGCCCCAGGGGACGAGCAGTACTTC
CDR3 protein: CASNAPGDEQYF

D gene: -
J gene: TRBJ1-1
V gene: TRBV9
CDR3 DNA: TGTGCCAGCAGCAGGAAGCCACAGGGGAACACTGAAGCTTTCTTT
CDR3 protein: CASSRKPQGNTEAFF

D gene: -
J gene: TRBJ1-6
V gene: TRBV27
CDR3 DNA: TGTGCCAGCAGTTCCTCGACAGACTATAATTCACCCCTCCACTTT
CDR3 protein: CASSSSTDYNSPLHF